The 32 T cell receptor beta chains in this list originate from one sample, sequenced in a study of cytomegalovirus exposure and HLA in healthy donors. PCR employed 60 Vbeta and 13 Jbeta primers. Sequenced by immunoSEQ multiplex PCR; TCRdb stores in-frame clones only, minus some. The sample consists of approximately 190,000 clones, over 80% of them appearing once. Input material: PBMCs. The receptors come from a man between 40 and 49 years old in good health and CMV-seropositive.

This chain links TRBV6-1 with TRBJ2-7; D remains ambiguous. The V and J ends lost 7 bases and 3 bases respectively, with 16 bases between them. Germline V gene lookup returns CDR1 MNHNS and CDR2 SASEGT. This CDR3 has 14 amino acids. The CDR3 DNA reads TGTGCCAGCAACCCCCAGGTGGGTTTCTACGAGCAGTACTTC. Translating it yields CASNPQVGFYEQYF.

This sequence joins TRBV30 and TRBJ1-3, with no clear D. Per germline, CDR1 GTSNPN and CDR2 SVGIG (reference sequence). CDR3 size: 13 residues. V dropped 1 base and J dropped 2 bases, with 6 bases sitting between them. The DNA for the CDR3 is TGTGCCTGGAGTGGAACGGCTGGAAACACCATATATTTT. This sequence encodes CAWSGTAGNTIYF.

The chain employs TRBV5-1 and TRBJ2-2, with D tentatively TRBD2 (7 bases). The ends were cut back, 6 bases at V and 2 bases at J, with 17 bases in the middle. There are 16 residues in the CDR3. Germline CDR1 SGHRS, CDR2 YFSETQ. The CDR3 is CASKFGGTLNTGELFF. The CDR3, as DNA: TGCGCCAGCAAATTCGGGGGGACACTAAACACCGGGGAGCTGTTTTTT.

The CDR3 spells CASRAGVQETQYF. The CDR3 DNA sequence: TGTGCCAGCAGAGCGGGGGTCCAAGAGACCCAGTACTTC. The V and J genes are TRBV27 and TRBJ2-5; 8 nucleotides agree with TRBD2. V was clipped by 6 bases and J by 1 base; unmatched bases: 1. The CDR3 has 13 amino acids. From germline, CDR1 is MNHEY and CDR2 SMNVEV (reference sequence).

The chain uses TRBV5-1 and TRBJ2-1; 13 bases align to TRBD2. After removal of 5 bases from V and 4 bases from J, the junction contained 9 bases not matched to a gene. CDR3 size: 17 residues. Germline CDR1 SGHRS, CDR2 YFSETQ. The CDR3 protein is CASSSPGLAGSYNEQFF. Here the CDR3 DNA reads TGCGCCAGCAGTTCACCGGGACTAGCGGGGAGTTACAATGAGCAGTTCTTC.

V usage is TRBV5-1 and J usage is TRBJ1-5, with D maybe TRBD1 (5 bases). This CDR3 is 14 amino acids long. The germline V gene has CDR1 SGHRS and CDR2 YFSETQ. Trimming stripped 0 bases from V and 4 bases from J, with 8 bases between. CDR3 region: CASSLAGGNQPQHF. DNA of the CDR3: TGCGCCAGCAGCTTGGCGGGGGGGAATCAGCCCCAGCATTTT.

The rearrangement joins TRBV30 to TRBJ2-5, with D possibly being TRBD2 (5 bases). Germline V lookup: CDR1 GTSNPN, CDR2 SVGIG (reference sequence). This CDR3 spans 16 amino acids. Trimming shortened V by 0 bases and J by 5 bases, and 19 bases separated the two germline ends. The CDR3 here is CAWSVRGGVAGETQYF. The CDR3 DNA is TGTGCCTGGAGTGTCCGGGGTGGGGTCGCGGGTGAGACCCAGTACTTC.

The CDR3 bases are TGTGCCAGCAGTTTGGCGTCCCAGGGAGATACGCAGTATTTT. This codes for CASSLASQGDTQYF. V is TRBV28 and J is TRBJ2-3, with D possibly matching TRBD1 (5 bases). Germline lookup yields CDR1 MDHEN and CDR2 SYDVKM. Between the trimmed V and J ends, which lost 3 bases and 5 bases, there was a span of 12 bases. The length of the CDR3 is 14 residues.

The CDR3 nucleotides read TGCGCCAGCAGCTCGGGGACAGTGAAAGAGACCCAGTACTTC. Amino acid sequence: CASSSGTVKETQYF. The rearrangement joins TRBV5-1 to TRBJ2-5, with 7 bases matching TRBD1. V shed 3 bases, J shed 3 bases, and the junction held 5 bases outside the gene matches. From germline, CDR1 is SGHRS and CDR2 YFSETQ. The CDR3 totals 14 residues.

This chain links TRBV5-1 with TRBJ2-4, with 12 bases aligning to TRBD1. The CDR3 loop spans 16 amino acids. J gave up 9 bases and V 4 bases, and 11 bases lay outside the gene matches. The germline V gene has CDR1 SGHRS and CDR2 YFSETQ. CDR3 loop: CASSAGQGAPGGIQYF. As DNA, the CDR3 is TGCGCCAGCAGCGCGGGACAGGGGGCGCCGGGGGGCATTCAGTACTTC.

Here the CDR3 DNA reads TGTGCCAGCAGCCTTGCGGGGGGCCCGCTACAAGAGACCCAGTACTTC. It specifies CASSLAGGPLQETQYF. The genes are TRBV2 and TRBJ2-5; 8 bases map to TRBD2. The CDR3 length is 16 residues. V gave up 6 bases and J gave up 2 bases; unmatched junction bases: 11. Germline CDR1 and CDR2: SNHLY and FYNNEI.

The rearrangement joins TRBV29-1 to TRBJ1-3; 9 positions agree with TRBD1. CDR1 is SQVTM and CDR2 is ANQGSEA in the germline V gene. Germline trimming cut 5 bases from V and 5 bases from J; bases unmatched to any gene: 7. The CDR3 loop spans 14 amino acids. CDR3 DNA sequence: TGCAGCGTTCGGGACAGGGACCCAAGAAACACCATATATTTT. It codes for CSVRDRDPRNTIYF.

In DNA form, the CDR3 reads TGTGCCAGTAGTCCGTCCGGGACAGGGGGTCTCTACGAGCAGTACTTC. It codes for CASSPSGTGGLYEQYF. The chain couples TRBV19 to TRBJ2-7; 11 bases align to TRBD1. The V gene's germline CDR1 is LNHDA and CDR2 SQIVND (reference sequence). V was pared by 5 bases and J by 3 bases, with 9 bases of the junction left unmatched. The CDR3 totals 16 residues.

The J gene is TRBJ2-7, the V gene TRBV6-5; perhaps TRBD1 as D (5 bases). The CDR3 is 13 amino acids. Between the trimmed V and J ends, which lost 6 bases and 1 base, there was a span of 10 bases. Germline V gene sequence: CDR1 MNHEY, CDR2 SVGAGI. The CDR3 protein is CASSLRVSYEQYF. CDR3 DNA sequence: TGTGCCAGCAGCCTCAGGGTTTCCTACGAGCAGTACTTC.

This clone was picked up a small number of times. The rearrangement links TRBV7-3 to TRBJ2-5; perhaps TRBD2 as D (5 bases). V lost 5 bases, J lost 7 bases, and 14 bases lay in between. The CDR3 totals 13 residues. Germline V gene data show CDR1 as SGHTA and CDR2 as FQGTGA. Here the CDR3 reads CASSQEEGGTQYF. In DNA form, the CDR3 reads TGTGCCAGCAGCCAAGAAGAGGGCGGGACCCAGTACTTC.

V usage is TRBV18 and J usage is TRBJ2-7; possibly TRBD1 for D (5 bases). CDR3 length: 13 residues. The germline V gene has CDR1 KGHSH and CDR2 LQKENI. V was cut by 2 bases and J by 7 bases, with 12 bases left in between. The CDR3 region is CASSPNQGEEQYF. CDR3 sequence (DNA): TGTGCCAGCTCACCAAATCAGGGTGAAGAGCAGTACTTC.

The chain recombines TRBV11-1 with TRBJ1-5; 9 bases fit TRBD1. Germline V gene lookup returns CDR1 SGHAT and CDR2 FQDESV (reference sequence). The CDR3 covers 15 residues. The ends lost 5 bases at V and 6 bases at J; junction bases unmatched: 8. The CDR3 reads CASSKDRGVSQPQHF. The CDR3 DNA follows: TGTGCCAGCAGCAAGGACAGGGGAGTTAGTCAGCCCCAGCATTTT.

This clone was observed a single time. The rearrangement links TRBV5-6 to TRBJ1-5, with 7 bases lining up with TRBD1. The CDR3 contains 17 residues. Germline loops: CDR1 SGHDT, CDR2 YYEEEE. The V and J ends lost 6 bases and 1 base, in that order; junction bases with no gene match: 13. CDR3 region: CASTSGTVEGSNQPQHF. In DNA form, the CDR3 reads TGTGCCAGCACCTCCGGGACAGTGGAAGGGAGCAATCAGCCCCAGCATTTT. Filled out from reference TRBV5-6 and TRBJ1-5, the complete variable domain reads DAGVTQSPTHLIKTRGQQVTLRCSPKSGHDTVSWYQQALGQGPQFIFQYYEEEERQRGNFPDRFSGHQFPNYSSELNVNALLLGDSALYLCASTSGTVEGSNQPQHFGDGTRLSIL.

The chain joins TRBV6-7 to TRBJ2-7; 11 nucleotides match TRBD2. TRBV6-7 counts as an open reading frame of uncertain function. The junction had 13 bases not matched to a gene; V was cut back by 1 base and J by 5 bases. CDR3 length: 18 amino acids. CDR3 in amino acids: CASSYWVTSGAARHEQYF. The CDR3, as DNA: TGTGCCAGCAGTTACTGGGTGACTAGCGGGGCGGCTAGGCACGAGCAGTACTTC.

The chain employs TRBV10-2 and TRBJ2-1; tentatively, D is TRBD2 (5 bases). CDR3 length: 14 residues. Germline V gene sequence: CDR1 WSHSY, CDR2 SAAADI. Trimming stripped 5 bases from V and 1 base from J, with 9 bases between. In DNA, the CDR3 is TGCGCCAGCAGTTTACTAGAGTCCTACAATGAGCAGTTCTTC. Residues: CASSLLESYNEQFF.

The genes are TRBV7-8 and TRBJ2-7, with 10 bases that match TRBD2. V shed 6 bases, J shed 3 bases, and the junction held 2 bases outside the gene matches. Germline lookup yields CDR1 SGHVS and CDR2 FQNEAQ. CDR3 length equals 13 residues. The CDR3, as DNA: TGTGCCAGCAGACTAGCGGGGCGCTACGAGCAGTACTTC. It codes for CASRLAGRYEQYF. The complete variable domain, with remaining parts taken from reference TRBV7-8 and TRBJ2-7, reads GAGVSQSPRYKVAKRGQDVALRCDPISGHVSLFWYQQALGQGPEFLTYFQNEAQLDKSGLPSDRFFAERPEGSVSTLKIQRTQQEDSAVYLCASRLAGRYEQYFGPGTRLTVT.

This sequence joins TRBV5-3 and TRBJ2-2, with D uncertain. TRBV5-3 is marked as an open reading frame, function uncertain. With 0 bases removed from V and 2 bases from J, the gap between germline ends came to 14 bases. The CDR3 is 17 residues long. The CDR3 sequence: CARSLAEAELNTGELFF. The CDR3 DNA reads as TGTGCCAGAAGCTTGGCCGAGGCAGAGCTAAACACCGGGGAGCTGTTTTTT.

This clone was observed a handful of times. The V gene is TRBV30, the J gene TRBJ2-3; D possibly corresponds to TRBD1 (6 bases). V was pared by 4 bases and J by 1 base, with 9 bases between. Germline CDR1 is GTSNPN and CDR2 is SVGIG (reference sequence). CDR3 length: 13 residues. The CDR3 here is CAWKGVGTDTQYF. The DNA for the CDR3 is TGTGCCTGGAAGGGGGTGGGCACAGATACGCAGTATTTT.

The chain recombines TRBV28 with TRBJ2-6, with D possibly matching TRBD1 (6 bases). The CDR3 extends over 17 amino acids. With 8 bases removed from V and 1 base from J, the gap between germline ends came to 18 bases. Per germline, CDR1 MDHEN and CDR2 SYDVKM. As DNA, the CDR3 is TGTGCCAGCGATGGTCGGACAGCCCCGTCTGGGGCCAACGTCCTGACTTTC. Translated: CASDGRTAPSGANVLTF.

This clone was counted between two and nine times. The chain combines TRBV2 with TRBJ2-4; 8 nucleotides agree with TRBD1. The ends lost 6 bases at V and 0 bases at J; junction bases unmatched: 4. Germline V gives CDR1 SNHLY, CDR2 FYNNEI. CDR3 size: 15 residues. In DNA form, the CDR3 reads TGTGCCAGCAGGGGAGGACAGGGAGCCAAAAACATTCAGTACTTC. It yields the protein CASRGGQGAKNIQYF.

This clone was seen only once. The chain uses TRBV9 and TRBJ2-3; 8 bases fit TRBD1. The CDR3 runs 16 residues. V shed 4 bases, J shed 2 bases, and the junction held 9 bases outside the gene matches. Germline-derived CDR1 and CDR2 are SGDLS and YYNGEE. Written as DNA, the CDR3 is TGTGCCAGCAGCAGACGACAGGGGCCGATCACAGATACGCAGTATTTT. Its protein is CASSRRQGPITDTQYF.

The V call is TRBV19, the J call TRBJ2-7; 9 bases fit TRBD1. V lost 8 bases and J lost 4; bases outside the gene matches: 12. CDR3 size: 15 residues. The V gene's germline CDR1 is LNHDA and CDR2 SQIVND (reference sequence). In DNA, the CDR3 is TGTGCCAGTTCCCTCTCGGGACAGGGTTTATACGAGCAGTACTTC. Protein product: CASSLSGQGLYEQYF.

The chain is built from TRBV12-1 and TRBJ2-1; the table's D call, TRBD2, has no DNA check behind it. TRBV12-1 is a pseudogene segment. The CDR3 is made up of 16 amino acids. The CDR3 is CASSPGTSKPYNEQFF. The CDR3, as DNA: TGTGCCAGCAGCCCGGGAACTAGCAAGCCCTACAATGAGCAGTTCTTC.

Remarks on this clone: One junction end disagrees with the germline gene, perhaps due to a read error. The chain recombines TRBV6-1 with TRBJ2-4; 8 bases line up with TRBD1. CDR1 and CDR2 from the germline V gene are MNHNS and SASEGT. This CDR3 comprises 14 residues. In DNA, the CDR3 is TGTGCCAGCAGTGAACCCATACCGGACAGGGAAATGAAGTTC. It specifies CASSEPIPDREMKF.

This clone appeared a few times. This chain joins TRBV14 and TRBJ2-5; 11 bases are a match to TRBD2. V shed 2 bases, J shed 1 base, and the junction held 3 bases outside the gene matches. Germline-derived CDR1 and CDR2 are SGHDN and FVKESK. The CDR3 has 16 residues. CDR3 sequence reads: CASSQRLAGGQETQYF. The CDR3 DNA follows: TGTGCCAGCAGCCAAAGGCTAGCGGGGGGCCAAGAGACCCAGTACTTC. Complete variable domain (other parts from reference TRBV14 and TRBJ2-5): EAGVTQFPSHSVIEKGQTVTLRCDPISGHDNLYWYRRVMGKEIKFLLHFVKESKQDESGMPNNRFLAERTGGTYSTLKVQPAELEDSGVYFCASSQRLAGGQETQYFGPGTRLLVL.

V and J are TRBV27 and TRBJ2-1; 7 bases are a match to TRBD1. CDR3 length equals 15 residues. Germline CDR1 is MNHEY and CDR2 is SMNVEV (reference sequence). Unmatched junction bases numbered 4, after V lost 3 bases and J lost 2 bases. The CDR3 is CASSFDRAPYNEQFF. The CDR3 DNA sequence: TGTGCCAGCAGTTTTGACAGGGCCCCCTACAATGAGCAGTTCTTC.

The genes are TRBV18 and TRBJ1-1, with a possible D match to TRBD1 (6 bases). The germline CDR1 and CDR2 sequences are KGHSH and LQKENI. CDR3 size: 16 residues. V lost 4 bases to trimming and J lost 1 base, with 16 bases between them. This CDR3 reads CASSRSLPGANTEAFF. The CDR3 DNA is TGTGCCAGCTCACGATCTCTTCCAGGGGCGAACACTGAAGCTTTCTTT.